The following is a TCR beta chain sequence with its context. Researchers report immunoSEQ v3.0 was run at survey level. Sequenced by immunoSEQ multiplex PCR; TCRdb stores in-frame clones only, minus some. The sample comprises just over 35,000 clones, approximately 85% of which are singletons, and over 9.5% rests with the top ten. The data stem from a study of long-term antiretroviral therapy in people with HIV. The CDR3 runs to 14 residues. The V and J ends lost 5 bases and 10 bases respectively, with 17 bases between them. Germline V CDR1 and CDR2: SGHAT, FQNNGV. Sequencing used unsorted PBMCs, obtained 2.2 years after starting antiretroviral therapy. The chain employs TRBV11-2 and TRBJ1-4; D may be TRBD1 (5 bases). The TCR originated in a man between 18 and 35 years old with HIV. CDR3 nucleotide sequence: TGTGCCAGCAGCACCGGGCAAGGGACTGGAAAACTGTTTTTT. Amino acids: CASSTGQGTGKLFF.